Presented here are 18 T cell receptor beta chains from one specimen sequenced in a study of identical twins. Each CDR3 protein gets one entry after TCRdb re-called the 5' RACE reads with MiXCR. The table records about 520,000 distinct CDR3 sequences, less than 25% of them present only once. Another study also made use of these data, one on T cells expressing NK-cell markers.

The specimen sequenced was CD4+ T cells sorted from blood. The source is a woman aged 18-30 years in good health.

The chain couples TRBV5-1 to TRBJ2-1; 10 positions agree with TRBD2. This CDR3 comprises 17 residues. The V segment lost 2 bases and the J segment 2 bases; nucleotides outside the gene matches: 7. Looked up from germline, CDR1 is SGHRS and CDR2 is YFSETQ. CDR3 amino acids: CASSLTSGAGTYNEQFF. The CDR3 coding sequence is TGCGCCAGCAGCTTAACTAGCGGGGCAGGCACCTACAATGAGCAGTTCTTC.

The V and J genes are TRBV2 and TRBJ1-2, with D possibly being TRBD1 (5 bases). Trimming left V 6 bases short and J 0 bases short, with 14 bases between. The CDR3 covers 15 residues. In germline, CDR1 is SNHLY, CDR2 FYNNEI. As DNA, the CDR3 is TGTGCCAGCAGACAAGGACATGGTCCTAACTATGGCTACACCTTC. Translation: CASRQGHGPNYGYTF.

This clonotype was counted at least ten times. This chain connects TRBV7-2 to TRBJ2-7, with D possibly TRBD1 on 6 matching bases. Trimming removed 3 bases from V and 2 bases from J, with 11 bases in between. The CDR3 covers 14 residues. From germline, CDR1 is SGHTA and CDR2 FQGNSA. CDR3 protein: CASSLNGQTYEQYF. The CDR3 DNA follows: TGTGCCAGCAGCTTGAATGGACAGACCTACGAGCAGTACTTC.

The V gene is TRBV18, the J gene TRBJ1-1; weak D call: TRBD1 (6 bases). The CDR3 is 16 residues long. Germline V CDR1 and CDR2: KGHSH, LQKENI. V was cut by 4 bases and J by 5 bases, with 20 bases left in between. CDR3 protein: CASSQLVGAPGTEAFF. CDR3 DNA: TGTGCCAGCTCACAGTTAGTGGGGGCGCCTGGAACTGAAGCTTTCTTT.

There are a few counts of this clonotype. The CDR3 reads CASSFAKKTDTQYF. For the CDR3, the DNA is TGTGCCAGCAGCTTTGCTAAGAAGACAGATACGCAGTATTTT. This chain uses TRBV7-6 with TRBJ2-3; D unresolved. CDR1 and CDR2 (germline): SGHVS, FNYEAQ. Trimming removed 3 bases from V and 3 bases from J, with 10 bases in between. This CDR3 comprises 14 residues. Full variable domain (outside the CDR3, taken from reference TRBV7-6 and TRBJ2-3): GAGVSQSPRYKVTKRGQDVALRCDPISGHVSLYWYRQALGQGPEFLTYFNYEAQQDKSGLPNDRFSAERPEGSISTLTIQRTEQRDSAMYRCASSFAKKTDTQYFGPGTRLTVL.

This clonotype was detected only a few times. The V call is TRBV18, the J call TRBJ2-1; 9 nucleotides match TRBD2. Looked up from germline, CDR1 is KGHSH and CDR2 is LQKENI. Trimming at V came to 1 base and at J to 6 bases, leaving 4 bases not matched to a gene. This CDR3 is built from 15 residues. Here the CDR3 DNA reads TGTGCCAGCTCACCACTAGCGGGAGCTCTCAATGAGCAGTTCTTC. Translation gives CASSPLAGALNEQFF.

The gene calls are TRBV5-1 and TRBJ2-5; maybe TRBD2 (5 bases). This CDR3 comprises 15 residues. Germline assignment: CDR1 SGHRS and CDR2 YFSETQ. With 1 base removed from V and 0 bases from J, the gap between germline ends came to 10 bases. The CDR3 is CASSLNAGNQETQYF. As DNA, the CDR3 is TGCGCCAGCAGCTTGAACGCCGGGAACCAAGAGACCCAGTACTTC.

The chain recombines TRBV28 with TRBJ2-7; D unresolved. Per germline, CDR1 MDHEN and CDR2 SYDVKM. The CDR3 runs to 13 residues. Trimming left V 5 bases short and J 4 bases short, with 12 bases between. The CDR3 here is CASSEIAEYEQYF. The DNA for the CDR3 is TGTGCCAGCAGTGAGATAGCAGAATACGAGCAGTACTTC.

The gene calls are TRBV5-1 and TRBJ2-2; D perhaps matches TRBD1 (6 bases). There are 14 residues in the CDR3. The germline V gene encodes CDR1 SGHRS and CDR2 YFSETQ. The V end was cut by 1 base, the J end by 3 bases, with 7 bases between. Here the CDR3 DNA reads TGCGCCAGCAGCTTGTCAGGGGACACCGGGGAGCTGTTTTTT. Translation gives CASSLSGDTGELFF.

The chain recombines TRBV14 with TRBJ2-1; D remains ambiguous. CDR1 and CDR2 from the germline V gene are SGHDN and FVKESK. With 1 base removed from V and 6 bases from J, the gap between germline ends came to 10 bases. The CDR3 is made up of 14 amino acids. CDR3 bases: TGTGCCAGCAGCCAAGGGCAGCCCTTCAATGAGCAGTTCTTC. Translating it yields CASSQGQPFNEQFF.

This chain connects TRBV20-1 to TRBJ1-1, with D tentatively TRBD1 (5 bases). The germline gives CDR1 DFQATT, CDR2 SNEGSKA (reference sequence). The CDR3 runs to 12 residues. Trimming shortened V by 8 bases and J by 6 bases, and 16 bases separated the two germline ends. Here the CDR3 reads CSTKGFGAEAFF. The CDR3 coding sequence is TGCAGTACTAAGGGGTTCGGGGCTGAAGCTTTCTTT.

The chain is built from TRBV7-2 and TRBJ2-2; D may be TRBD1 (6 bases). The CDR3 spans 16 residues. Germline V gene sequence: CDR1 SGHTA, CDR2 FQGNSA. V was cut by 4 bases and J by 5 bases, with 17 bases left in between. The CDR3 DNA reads TGTGCCAGCAGCTCCCAGGGACACCCGAGGACCGGGGAGCTGTTTTTT. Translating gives CASSSQGHPRTGELFF.

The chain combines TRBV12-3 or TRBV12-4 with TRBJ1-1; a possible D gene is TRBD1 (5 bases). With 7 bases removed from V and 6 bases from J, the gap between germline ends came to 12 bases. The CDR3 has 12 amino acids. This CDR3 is CASKGRAAEAFF. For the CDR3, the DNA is TGTGCCAGCAAAGGCAGGGCCGCTGAAGCTTTCTTT.

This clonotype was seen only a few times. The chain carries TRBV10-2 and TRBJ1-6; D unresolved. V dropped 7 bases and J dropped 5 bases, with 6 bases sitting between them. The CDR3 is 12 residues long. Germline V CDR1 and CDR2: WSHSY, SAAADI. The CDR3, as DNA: TGCGCCAGCACGGATAATAATTCACCCCTCCACTTT. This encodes CASTDNNSPLHF.

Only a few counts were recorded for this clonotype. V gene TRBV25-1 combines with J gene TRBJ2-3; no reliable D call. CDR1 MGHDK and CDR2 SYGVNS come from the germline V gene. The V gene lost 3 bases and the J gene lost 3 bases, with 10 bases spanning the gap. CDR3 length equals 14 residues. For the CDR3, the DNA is TGTGCCAGCAGTGATCTAGGGTGGACAGATACGCAGTATTTT. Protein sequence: CASSDLGWTDTQYF. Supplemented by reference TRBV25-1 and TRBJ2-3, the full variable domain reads EADIYQTPRYLVIGTGKKITLECSQTMGHDKMYWYQQDPGMELHLIHYSYGVNSTEKGDLSSESTVSRIRTEHFPLTLESARPSHTSQYLCASSDLGWTDTQYFGPGTRLTVL.

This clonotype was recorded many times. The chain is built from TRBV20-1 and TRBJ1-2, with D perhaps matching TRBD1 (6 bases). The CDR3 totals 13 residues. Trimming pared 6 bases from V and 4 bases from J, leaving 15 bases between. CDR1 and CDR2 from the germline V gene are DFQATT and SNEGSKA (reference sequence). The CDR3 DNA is TGCAGTGCCCCCCTCCGACAGGCCTATGGCTACACCTTC. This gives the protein CSAPLRQAYGYTF.

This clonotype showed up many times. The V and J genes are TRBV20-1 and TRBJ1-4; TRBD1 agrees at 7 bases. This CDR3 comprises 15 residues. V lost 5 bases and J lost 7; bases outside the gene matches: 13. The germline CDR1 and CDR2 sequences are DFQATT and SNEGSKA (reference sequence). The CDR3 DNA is TGCAGTGCTGCCACCCGACAGGGCTTACGTGAAAAACTGTTTTTT. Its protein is CSAATRQGLREKLFF.

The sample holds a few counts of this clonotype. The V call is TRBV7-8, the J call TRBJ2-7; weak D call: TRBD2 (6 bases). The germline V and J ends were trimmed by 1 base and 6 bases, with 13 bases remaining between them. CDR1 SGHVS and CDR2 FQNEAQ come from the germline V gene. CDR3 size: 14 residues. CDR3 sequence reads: CASSLGGKGGEQYF. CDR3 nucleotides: TGTGCCAGCAGCTTAGGCGGGAAGGGAGGCGAGCAGTACTTC. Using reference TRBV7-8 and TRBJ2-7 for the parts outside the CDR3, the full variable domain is GAGVSQSPRYKVAKRGQDVALRCDPISGHVSLFWYQQALGQGPEFLTYFQNEAQLDKSGLPSDRFFAERPEGSVSTLKIQRTQQEDSAVYLCASSLGGKGGEQYFGPGTRLTVT.